The T cell receptor (beta chain) under discussion was sequenced for a study of OX40 agonist ivuxolimab in advanced cancers. About the research overall: Three patients got partial responses; one had hepatocellular carcinoma and two had cutaneous melanoma. Regarding the study as a whole: At 0.1 to 3.0 mg/kg and by week 6, clonal expansion occurred in CD4+ and CD8+ blood T cells. Normalized expansion of T-cell clones was also low for some nonresponders.

The V and J ends lost 0 bases and 2 bases, in that order; junction bases with no gene match: 1. The CDR3 is made up of 14 amino acids. Per germline, CDR1 GTSNPN and CDR2 SVGIG (reference sequence). The protocol was immunoSEQ multiplex PCR, while the TCRdb copy is restricted to in-frame clones and leaves out a portion. The data hold approximately 28,000 clones, with 80% to 85% observed a single time. Comment on this clone: No antigen is known for it.

Sequenced material: CD4+ or CD8+ T cells sorted from blood, taken in a trial of the OX40 agonist ivuxolimab. The source of this sequence is an adult with an advanced solid tumor such as melanoma, head and neck, liver or kidney cancer. V and J are TRBV30 and TRBJ1-2, with 9 bases fitting TRBD1. CDR3 sequence (DNA): TGTGCCTGGAGTGTGGGACAGGGCAACTATGGCTACACCTTC. As protein: CAWSVGQGNYGYTF.